The clone carrying this T cell receptor beta chain was recorded only once. The antigen is unknown. The same CDR3 also results from other DNA sequences found in this sample. This sample was included in a study of shared clonotypes between healthy human individuals. Study findings and constraints: When compared with the clonotypes that were shared by all four sorted-subset donors, the non-shared clonotypes turned out to have lower generation probabilities. Richness estimates generally favored naive over memory subsets.

CD45RO-negative, CCR7-selected cells formed the naive CD8 fraction, which excluded terminally differentiated effector memory CD45RA+ cells. Those who donated were healthy HIV-negative adults, with no recent acute infections or vaccinations reported. CDR3 length: 13 amino acids. CDR1 and CDR2 (germline): SEHNR, FQNEAQ (reference sequence). V lost 5 bases and J lost 2; bases outside the gene matches: 3. The authors' processing: Filtering differed because ImmunoSEQ produced junction-only sequences that carried no quality scores. Assay used: immunoSEQ multiplex PCR; TCRdb lists only in-frame clones, some missing. That table furnishes V, J and clone size, whereas the DNA furnished D and trimming. This table has under 2,000,000 clones, roughly 95% appearing once.

The sequence was obtained from a man between 18 and 29 years old in good health. The specimen was naive CD8+ T cells sorted from blood. The genes are TRBV7-9 and TRBJ2-7; 7 bases fit TRBD1. For the CDR3, the DNA is TGTGCCAGCAGCCTTACAGGGGCCTACGAGCAGTACTTC. It encodes CASSLTGAYEQYF.